The clone carrying this TCR beta chain was detected ten times or more. What it binds is not known. The record originates from a study of T cells in Graves' hyperthyroidism and ophthalmopathy. Study results and caveats: Before onset, by a median of around six months, the model predicted ophthalmopathy.

There were TCR beta CDR3 regions amplified from RNA transcripts. The primer set for the first-round RT-PCR of the TCR CDR3 was HTBI. TCRdb redid the calling of the multiplex PCR reads with MiXCR, one entry per CDR3 protein. The data contain some 500,000 distinct CDR3 sequences, about 16% of them seen just once; the ten biggest clones take up around 32%. For ophthalmopathy patients, the Clinical Activity Score was at least 3 and the NOSPECS grade at least 4; duration was under 3 months. The V end was cut by 6 bases, the J end by 4 bases, with 16 bases between. The CDR3 runs 14 residues. The chain couples TRBV12-3 or TRBV12-4 to TRBJ2-7; D unresolved. The sequence was collected from a woman aged 25 to 39 with Graves' ophthalmopathy. The sequencing sample was made of blood. The CDR3, as DNA: TGTGCCAGCAGGACCAAACTCGACGGATACGAGCAGTACTTC. Amino acids: CASRTKLDGYEQYF.